This T cell receptor (beta chain) appears in the sequencing data of a study of shared clonotypes between healthy human individuals. The table came from immunoSEQ multiplex PCR; TCRdb's copy has only in-frame clones and leaves some out. Among around 510,000 clones, roughly 72% were seen once, and the ten largest hold around 11%. CDR1 and CDR2 from the germline V gene are MNHEY and SVGAGI. The V gene lost 8 bases and the J gene lost 0 bases, with 4 bases spanning the gap. The CDR3 runs 12 residues. The origin of this receptor is a woman aged 40 to 50 in good health. Some clones in this sample may be carry-over from other donors' samples. The specimen was PBMCs. The chain has TRBV6-5 and TRBJ1-4, with D uncertain. Written as DNA, the CDR3 is TGTGCCAGCGCAACAACTAATGAAAAACTGTTTTTT. Amino acids: CASATTNEKLFF.